Below are 26 T cell receptor beta chains sequenced from a single sample in a study of STAT3 mutations in large granular lymphocyte leukemia. Study results and caveats: At least one immunodominant TCR beta clonotype appeared in every T-cell large granular lymphocyte leukemia patient.

Antigens for these TCRs are unknown. TCRdb keeps only in-frame clones here, not all; method: immunoSEQ multiplex PCR. Among roughly 17,000 clones listed, around 93% were seen once. The specimen sequenced was peripheral blood mononuclear cells. These TCRs come from a man aged 55 to 70 with T-cell large granular lymphocyte leukemia. Some clones in this sample may be carry-over from other donors' samples.

V is TRBV30 and J is TRBJ2-3; the match to TRBD2 covers 9 bases. The CDR3 runs 17 residues. Germline CDR1 and CDR2: GTSNPN and SVGIG (reference sequence). After removal of 0 bases from V and 2 bases from J, the junction contained 9 bases not matched to a gene. CDR3: CAWSVGAGGRVTDTQYF. As DNA, the CDR3 is TGTGCCTGGAGTGTAGGGGCTGGCGGGAGGGTCACAGATACGCAGTATTTT.

The chain carries TRBV5-6 and TRBJ2-7, with 9 bases aligning to TRBD1. Germline V gene lookup returns CDR1 SGHDT and CDR2 YYEEEE. There are 15 residues in the CDR3. V was clipped by 1 base and J by 4 bases; unmatched bases: 6. The CDR3 reads CASSLPGDRAYEQYF. DNA of the CDR3: TGTGCCAGCAGCTTGCCCGGGGACAGGGCTTACGAGCAGTACTTC.

The rearrangement joins TRBV5-6 to TRBJ2-4; a weak D match, TRBD1 (5 bases). Germline V gene sequence: CDR1 SGHDT, CDR2 YYEEEE. This CDR3 comprises 14 residues. V lost 5 bases to trimming and J lost 0 bases, with 9 bases between them. CDR3 DNA sequence: TGTGCCAGCAGGGCGACAGTAGCCAAAAACATTCAGTACTTC. This codes for CASRATVAKNIQYF. Based on the CDR3 plus reference TRBV5-6 and TRBJ2-4, the full variable domain is DAGVTQSPTHLIKTRGQQVTLRCSPKSGHDTVSWYQQALGQGPQFIFQYYEEEERQRGNFPDRFSGHQFPNYSSELNVNALLLGDSALYLCASRATVAKNIQYFGAGTRLSVL.

This chain uses TRBV2 with TRBJ2-2; the match to TRBD2 covers 12 bases. V gave up 4 bases and J gave up 4 bases; unmatched junction bases: 4. This CDR3 contains 16 residues. The V gene's germline CDR1 is SNHLY and CDR2 FYNNEI. Here the CDR3 reads CASSGLAGDRTGELFF. The DNA of the CDR3 is TGTGCCAGCAGTGGACTAGCGGGAGATCGCACCGGGGAGCTGTTTTTT. Based on the CDR3 plus reference TRBV2 and TRBJ2-2, the full variable domain is EPEVTQTPSHQVTQMGQEVILRCVPISNHLYFYWYRQILGQKVEFLVSFYNNEISEKSEIFDDQFSVERPDGSNFTLKIRSTKLEDSAMYFCASSGLAGDRTGELFFGEGSRLTVL.

The rearrangement links TRBV7-8 to TRBJ2-7, with 10 bases fitting TRBD1. Trimming took 5 bases from V and 5 from J; bases not matched to a gene: 9. Germline V CDR1 and CDR2: SGHVS, FQNEAQ. This CDR3 has 15 residues. The CDR3 here is CASSVSTGQGNEQYF. The DNA of the CDR3 is TGTGCCAGCAGCGTCTCCACGGGACAGGGGAACGAGCAGTACTTC.

V and J are TRBV29-1 and TRBJ2-1; 8 bases map to TRBD1. This CDR3 contains 13 residues. J was trimmed by 9 bases and V by 4 bases; bases with no gene match: 8. Germline V gene lookup returns CDR1 SQVTM and CDR2 ANQGSEA. CDR3 loop: CSVALSGGGEQFF. As DNA, the CDR3 is TGCAGCGTTGCTCTGTCAGGGGGCGGTGAGCAGTTCTTC.

The chain has TRBV12-5 and TRBJ2-1; TRBD1 aligns across 10 bases. V lost 2 bases, J lost 6 bases, and 19 bases stayed unmatched. The CDR3 runs 20 residues. Germline V lookup: CDR1 LGHNT, CDR2 FRNRAP. Written as DNA, the CDR3 is TGTGCTAGTGGTTTGTTCAGCGGGACAGGGGCAACTAAGGGGCGCAATGAGCAGTTCTTC. Its translation is CASGLFSGTGATKGRNEQFF.

This rearrangement joins TRBV6-6 to TRBJ1-2; tentatively, D is TRBD1 (6 bases). CDR1 and CDR2 (germline): MNHNY, SVGAGI (reference sequence). The CDR3 sequence is 15 residues long. Trimming pared 2 bases from V and 8 bases from J, leaving 18 bases between. CDR3 region: CASSYTKGVGGGYTF. The CDR3, as DNA: TGTGCCAGCAGTTACACGAAGGGGGTGGGGGGCGGCTACACCTTC.

The chain joins TRBV5-4 to TRBJ2-1; D possibly matches TRBD1 or TRBD2 (5 bases each). V shed 4 bases and J shed 4 bases, with 9 bases lying between them. Germline CDR1 is SGHNT and CDR2 is YYREEE (reference sequence). The CDR3 has 13 amino acids. The CDR3 here is CASSPGPYNEQFF. In DNA form, the CDR3 reads TGTGCCAGCAGCCCGGGACCTTACAATGAGCAGTTCTTC.

The V gene is TRBV5-1, the J gene TRBJ2-2; 8 bases are shared with TRBD1. J was trimmed by 2 bases and V by 4 bases; bases with no gene match: 4. This CDR3 has 15 residues. CDR1 and CDR2 from the germline V gene are SGHRS and YFSETQ. The CDR3 DNA reads TGCGCCAGCAGCATAGGACAGGGAAACACCGGGGAGCTGTTTTTT. Protein: CASSIGQGNTGELFF.

This clone is medium-sized within its sample. The V gene is TRBV10-3, the J gene TRBJ2-7; D assignment may be TRBD1 or TRBD2 (5 bases each). Germline CDR1 and CDR2: ENHRY and SYGVKD. The CDR3 spans 16 residues. V was shortened by 1 base and J by 7 bases, with 20 bases between the two germline ends. The CDR3 here is CAISEFVDTGRKEQYF. DNA of the CDR3: TGTGCCATCAGTGAGTTCGTAGACACGGGGCGGAAAGAGCAGTACTTC.

The genes are TRBV12-5 and TRBJ2-7; unclear D gene. Germline values: CDR1 LGHNT, CDR2 FRNRAP. The CDR3 extends over 12 amino acids. The germline V and J ends were trimmed by 3 bases and 4 bases, with 7 bases remaining between them. CDR3 in DNA: TGTGCTAGTGGTTTAGACAAATACGAGCAGTACTTC. This codes for CASGLDKYEQYF.

V is TRBV6-1 and J is TRBJ1-2; D perhaps matches TRBD1 (6 bases). Trimming stripped 10 bases from V and 3 bases from J, with 12 bases between. The germline gives CDR1 MNHNS, CDR2 SASEGT. This CDR3 contains 12 residues. CDR3 DNA: TGTGCCACCCGGACAGTAGACTATGGCTACACCTTC. This translates into CATRTVDYGYTF.

Here the CDR3 reads CASSYPTRYETQYF. The DNA of the CDR3 is TGTGCCAGCAGTTACCCCACTAGATATGAGACCCAGTACTTC. The chain recombines TRBV6-5 with TRBJ2-5; possibly TRBD2 for D (5 bases). CDR3 length: 14 amino acids. Germline V gives CDR1 MNHEY, CDR2 SVGAGI. The V end lost 2 bases, the J end lost 5 bases, and 12 bases lay between the germline ends.

The chain is built from TRBV2 and TRBJ1-2, with no clear D. Per germline, CDR1 SNHLY and CDR2 FYNNEI. The CDR3 loop spans 15 amino acids. V was pared by 5 bases and J by 0 bases, with 13 bases between. The CDR3 DNA reads as TGTGCCAGCAGTCAAACACAACAGACTAACTATGGCTACACCTTC. Its protein product is CASSQTQQTNYGYTF.

The CDR3 spells CASSEAGRDWRQETQYF. The DNA for the CDR3 is TGTGCCAGCAGTGAAGCGGGCCGGGACTGGCGACAAGAGACCCAGTACTTC. The chain joins TRBV6-1 to TRBJ2-5; possible D gene TRBD2, 6 bases. The germline CDR1 and CDR2 sequences are MNHNS and SASEGT. The CDR3 spans 17 residues. V gave up 0 bases and J gave up 2 bases, with 16 bases separating them.

This chain joins TRBV5-1 and TRBJ1-1, with no clear D. Germline V gene sequence: CDR1 SGHRS, CDR2 YFSETQ. The germline V and J ends were trimmed by 0 bases and 5 bases, with 14 bases remaining between them. CDR3 length equals 15 residues. CDR3 region: CASSLAEGIGTEAFF. The CDR3 DNA sequence: TGCGCCAGCAGCTTGGCCGAGGGTATTGGAACTGAAGCTTTCTTT.

The rearrangement uses TRBV10-3 and TRBJ2-5; weak D call: TRBD2 (5 bases). V was pared by 10 bases and J by 5 bases, with 17 bases between. This CDR3 contains 13 residues. From germline, CDR1 is ENHRY and CDR2 SYGVKD. In DNA form, the CDR3 reads TGTGCCACCACCGAATCCCCGGGGGAGACCCAGTACTTC. Protein sequence: CATTESPGETQYF.

The chain links TRBV27 to TRBJ1-2; 8 bases agree with TRBD1. Germline CDR1 and CDR2: MNHEY and SMNVEV (reference sequence). Trimming removed 5 bases from V and 2 bases from J; junction bases left unmatched: 4. This CDR3 contains 14 residues. In DNA, the CDR3 is TGTGCCAGCAGTACTAGGACAGGGAACTATGGCTACACCTTC. It translates to CASSTRTGNYGYTF.

V usage is TRBV5-1 and J usage is TRBJ2-3; tentatively, D is TRBD1 or TRBD2 (6 bases each). Germline V lookup: CDR1 SGHRS, CDR2 YFSETQ. Trimming removed 3 bases from V and 3 bases from J, with 17 bases in between. This CDR3 comprises 16 residues. The CDR3 nucleotides are TGCGCCAGCAGCTCGAGTACTCAAGGGGGGACAGATACGCAGTATTTT. Translating gives CASSSSTQGGTDTQYF.

This chain links TRBV7-9 with TRBJ2-5, with 14 bases that match TRBD2. In germline, CDR1 is SEHNR, CDR2 FQNEAQ (reference sequence). The CDR3 is 16 residues long. V gave up 3 bases and J gave up 3 bases; unmatched junction bases: 3. CDR3 loop: CASSLGTSGSKETQYF. The CDR3 bases are TGTGCCAGCAGCTTGGGGACTAGCGGGAGTAAAGAGACCCAGTACTTC.

The CDR3 region has the DNA TGTGCCTCAACCGGGAGGAACACCGGGGAGCTGTTTTTT. It translates to CASTGRNTGELFF. This chain uses TRBV6-5 with TRBJ2-2, with a weak D call TRBD2 (6 bases). The germline V gene encodes CDR1 MNHEY and CDR2 SVGAGI. V gave up 11 bases and J gave up 1 base, with 11 bases separating them. The CDR3 loop spans 13 amino acids.

The rearrangement links TRBV7-9 to TRBJ2-3; 7 positions agree with TRBD2. Per germline, CDR1 SEHNR and CDR2 FQNEAQ (reference sequence). V was clipped by 1 base and J by 7 bases; unmatched bases: 17. CDR3 length equals 18 residues. The CDR3 DNA follows: TGTGCCAGCAGCTTAGAGGATAGATGGCTAGCGGAGGGGAATACGCAGTATTTT. This encodes CASSLEDRWLAEGNTQYF.

The gene calls are TRBV28 and TRBJ1-5; weak D call: TRBD1 (5 bases). Trimming left V 3 bases short and J 6 bases short, with 6 bases between. The CDR3 has 12 amino acids. From germline, CDR1 is MDHEN and CDR2 SYDVKM. CDR3 DNA sequence: TGTGCCAGCAGTTTGAGGGGTCAGCCCCAGCATTTT. Protein product: CASSLRGQPQHF.

The chain carries TRBV5-1 and TRBJ2-3; 7 nucleotides match TRBD2. This CDR3 spans 16 amino acids. Germline loops: CDR1 SGHRS, CDR2 YFSETQ. V shed 0 bases and J 3 bases; nucleotides not matched to a gene: 7. The CDR3 DNA follows: TGCGCCAGCAGCTTGGAGGGCGGGAGCTATACAGATACGCAGTATTTT. Residues: CASSLEGGSYTDTQYF.

The chain recombines TRBV7-2 with TRBJ1-6, with D uncertain. Germline assignment: CDR1 SGHTA and CDR2 FQGNSA. Trimming pared 3 bases from V and 6 bases from J, leaving 3 bases between. The CDR3 loop spans 12 amino acids. The chain's CDR3 is CASSFPNSPLHF. The CDR3 nucleotides are TGTGCCAGCAGCTTTCCTAATTCACCCCTCCACTTT. The entire variable domain, with the rest obtained from reference TRBV7-2 and TRBJ1-6, is as follows: GAGVSQSPSNKVTEKGKDVELRCDPISGHTALYWYRQSLGQGLEFLIYFQGNSAPDKSGLPSDRFSAERTGGSVSTLTIQRTQQEDSAVYLCASSFPNSPLHFGNGTRLTVT.